The clone carrying this T cell receptor beta chain was seen only a few times. J gave up 0 bases and V 4 bases, and 0 bases lay outside the gene matches. This CDR3 is 14 amino acids long. Germline V gene data show CDR1 as ENHRY and CDR2 as SYGVKD. The data derive from a study of blood T cells in healthy people across ages. For the second PCR, which ran for about 6 to 11 cycles, a sample-barcoded 5' primer and a J-beta primer mix were used. TCRdb redid the calling of the 5' RACE reads with MiXCR, one entry per CDR3 protein. Here the sample spans about 1.5 million distinct CDR3 sequences, about 45% being singletons.

The V gene is TRBV10-3, the J gene TRBJ2-3, with 8 bases that match TRBD2. The sequence was collected from a young woman in good health. Sequencing input: blood. CDR3 nucleotide sequence: TGTGCCATCAGTGTAGCGGGGAGCACAGATACGCAGTATTTT. Residues: CAISVAGSTDTQYF.